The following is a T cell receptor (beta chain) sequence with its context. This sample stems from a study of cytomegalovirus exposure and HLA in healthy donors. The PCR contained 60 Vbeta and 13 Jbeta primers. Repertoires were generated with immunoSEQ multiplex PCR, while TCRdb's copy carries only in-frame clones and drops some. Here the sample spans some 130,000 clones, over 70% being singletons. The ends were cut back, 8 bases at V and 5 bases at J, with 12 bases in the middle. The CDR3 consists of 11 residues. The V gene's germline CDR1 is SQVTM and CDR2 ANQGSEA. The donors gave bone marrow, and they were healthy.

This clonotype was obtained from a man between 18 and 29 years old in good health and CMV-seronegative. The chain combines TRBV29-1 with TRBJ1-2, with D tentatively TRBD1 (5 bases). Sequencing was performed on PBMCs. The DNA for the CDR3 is TGCAGCTTGGGGACTCAATATGGCTACACCTTC. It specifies CSLGTQYGYTF. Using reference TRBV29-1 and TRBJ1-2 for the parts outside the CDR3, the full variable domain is SAVISQKPSRDICQRGTSLTIQCQVDSQVTMMFWYRQQPGQSLTLIATANQGSEATYESGFVIDKFPISRPNLTFSTLTVSNMSPEDSSIYLCSLGTQYGYTFGSGTRLTVV.